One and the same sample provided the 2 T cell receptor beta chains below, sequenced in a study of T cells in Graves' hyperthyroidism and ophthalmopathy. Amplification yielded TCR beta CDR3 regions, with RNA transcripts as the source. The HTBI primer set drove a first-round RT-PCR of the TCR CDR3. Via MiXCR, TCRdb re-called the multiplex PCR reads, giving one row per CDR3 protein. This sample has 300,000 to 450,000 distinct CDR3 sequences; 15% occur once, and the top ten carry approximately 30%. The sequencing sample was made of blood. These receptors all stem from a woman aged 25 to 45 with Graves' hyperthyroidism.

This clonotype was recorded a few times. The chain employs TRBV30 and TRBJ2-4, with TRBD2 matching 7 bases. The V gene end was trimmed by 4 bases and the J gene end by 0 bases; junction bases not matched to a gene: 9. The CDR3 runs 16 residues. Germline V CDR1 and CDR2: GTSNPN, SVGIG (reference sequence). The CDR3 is CAWMGSGFIAKNIQYF. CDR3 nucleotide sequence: TGTGCCTGGATGGGTAGCGGGTTTATAGCCAAAAACATTCAGTACTTC. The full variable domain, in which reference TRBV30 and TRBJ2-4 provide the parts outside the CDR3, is SQTIHQWPATLVQPVGSPLSLECTVEGTSNPNLYWYRQAAGRGLQLLFYSVGIGQISSEVPQNLSASRPQDRQFILSSKKLLLSDSGFYLCAWMGSGFIAKNIQYFGAGTRLSVL.

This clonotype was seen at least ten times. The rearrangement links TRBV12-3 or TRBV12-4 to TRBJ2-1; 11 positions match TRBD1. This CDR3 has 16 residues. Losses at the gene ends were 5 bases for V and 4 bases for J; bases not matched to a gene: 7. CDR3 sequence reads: CASSLPGTGGYNEQFF. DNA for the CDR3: TGTGCCAGCAGTCTCCCAGGGACAGGGGGATACAATGAGCAGTTCTTC.